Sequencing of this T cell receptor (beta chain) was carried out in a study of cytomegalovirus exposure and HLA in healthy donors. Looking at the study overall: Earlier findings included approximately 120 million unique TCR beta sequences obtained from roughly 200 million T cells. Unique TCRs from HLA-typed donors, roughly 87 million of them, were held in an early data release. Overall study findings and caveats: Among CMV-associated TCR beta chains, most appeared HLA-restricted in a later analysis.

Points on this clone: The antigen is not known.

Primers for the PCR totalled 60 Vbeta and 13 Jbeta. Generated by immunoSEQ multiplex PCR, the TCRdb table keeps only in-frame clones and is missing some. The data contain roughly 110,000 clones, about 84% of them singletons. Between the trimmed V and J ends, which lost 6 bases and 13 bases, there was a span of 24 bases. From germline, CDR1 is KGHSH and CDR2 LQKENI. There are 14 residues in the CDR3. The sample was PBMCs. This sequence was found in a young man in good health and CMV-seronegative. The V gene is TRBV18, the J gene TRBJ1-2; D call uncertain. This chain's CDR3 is CASSPNALGVGRTF. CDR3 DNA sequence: TGTGCCAGCTCCCCGAACGCTCTCGGAGTAGGCCGCACCTTC.